This is a list of T cell receptor beta chains from one sample in a study of T cells in Graves' hyperthyroidism and ophthalmopathy. MiXCR, applied by TCRdb to the multiplex PCR reads, yields one record per CDR3 protein. Of a few hundred thousand distinct CDR3 sequences in the sample, approximately 15% were seen once. What was sequenced was blood. Receptors were obtained from a woman in her thirties with Graves' hyperthyroidism that later progressed to Graves' ophthalmopathy. CDR3s include the opening cysteine and the closing phenylalanine or tryptophan. Each record gives: D gene, clone size, J gene, V gene, CDR3 length, CDR3 DNA, CDR3 protein. A D gene is named only where the DNA matches it firmly. Size is stated for part of the rows, as once, few or many counts, or as a class when the clone is expanded.

D gene: NA
clone size: NA
J gene: TRBJ2-2
V gene: TRBV29-1
CDR3 length: 13
CDR3 DNA: TGCAGCGTTGAAAGGCAGGACGCCCGGGAGCTGTTTTTT
CDR3 protein: CSVERQDARELFF

D gene: NA
clone size: many
J gene: TRBJ2-3
V gene: TRBV12-3/TRBV12-4
CDR3 length: 16
CDR3 DNA: TGTGCCAGCAGTTTCATCGGTCTCCCTAGCACAGATACGCAGTATTTT
CDR3 protein: CASSFIGLPSTDTQYF

D gene: NA
clone size: many
J gene: TRBJ1-4
V gene: TRBV19
CDR3 length: 15
CDR3 DNA: TGTGCCAGTAGCCCAGGGGTCGGGACTAATGAAAAACTGTTTTTT
CDR3 protein: CASSPGVGTNEKLFF

D gene: NA
clone size: NA
J gene: TRBJ2-3
V gene: TRBV12-3/TRBV12-4
CDR3 length: 14
CDR3 DNA: TGTGCCAGCACCCTGGGGGGTAGAACAGATACGCAGTATTTT
CDR3 protein: CASTLGGRTDTQYF

D gene: NA
clone size: few
J gene: TRBJ2-5
V gene: TRBV20-1
CDR3 length: 11
CDR3 DNA: TGCAGTGCCAAATACCAAGAGACCCAGTACTTC
CDR3 protein: CSAKYQETQYF

D gene: NA
clone size: many
J gene: TRBJ1-5
V gene: TRBV15
CDR3 length: 15
CDR3 DNA: TGTGCCACCAGCATCCAGAGGGGTCAAGGACAGCCCCAGCATTTT
CDR3 protein: CATSIQRGQGQPQHF

D gene: TRBD1
clone size: many
J gene: TRBJ2-7
V gene: TRBV12-3/TRBV12-4
CDR3 length: 14
CDR3 DNA: TGTGCCAGCAGTTTTTGGACAGGGATCCACGAGCAGTACTTC
CDR3 protein: CASSFWTGIHEQYF

D gene: NA
clone size: few
J gene: TRBJ2-1
V gene: TRBV20-1
CDR3 length: 15
CDR3 DNA: TGCAGTGCTAGAGAGTCCGGCGCCGATCGGAATGAGCAGTTCTTC
CDR3 protein: CSARESGADRNEQFF

D gene: NA
clone size: NA
J gene: TRBJ1-5
V gene: TRBV28
CDR3 length: 17
CDR3 DNA: TGTGCCAGCAGTATTACCTCGGGAACAGCTAGCAATCAGCCCCAGCATTTT
CDR3 protein: CASSITSGTASNQPQHF

D gene: NA
clone size: once
J gene: TRBJ2-5
V gene: TRBV27
CDR3 length: 14
CDR3 DNA: TGTGCCAGCAGTTTATCCCCTTACCAAGAGACCCAGTACTTC
CDR3 protein: CASSLSPYQETQYF

D gene: NA
clone size: few
J gene: TRBJ2-3
V gene: TRBV5-4
CDR3 length: 14
CDR3 DNA: TGTGCCAGTAGAGGGACGGAGAGTACAGATACGCAGTATTTT
CDR3 protein: CASRGTESTDTQYF

D gene: NA
clone size: many
J gene: TRBJ2-5
V gene: TRBV20-1
CDR3 length: 12
CDR3 DNA: TGCAGTGCTTTACAGGGAGCAGAGACCCAGTACTTC
CDR3 protein: CSALQGAETQYF

D gene: TRBD2
clone size: few
J gene: TRBJ2-7
V gene: TRBV28
CDR3 length: 16
CDR3 DNA: TGTGCCAGCAGTTTTACGAGCGGGAGTGGATCCTACGAGCAGTACTTC
CDR3 protein: CASSFTSGSGSYEQYF

D gene: NA
clone size: few
J gene: TRBJ2-1
V gene: TRBV11-3
CDR3 length: 14
CDR3 DNA: TGTGCCAGCAGCTGGGGGGCAGATAACAATGAGCAGTTCTTC
CDR3 protein: CASSWGADNNEQFF

D gene: NA
clone size: many
J gene: TRBJ1-2
V gene: TRBV20-1
CDR3 length: 14
CDR3 DNA: TGCAGTGCCACAGATCCGGACGGAAACTATGGAGAGACCTTC
CDR3 protein: CSATDPDGNYGETF

D gene: TRBD1
clone size: many
J gene: TRBJ1-1
V gene: TRBV9
CDR3 length: 13
CDR3 DNA: TGTGCCAGCAGCACGACAGGGTACGCTGAAGCTTTCTTT
CDR3 protein: CASSTTGYAEAFF

D gene: NA
clone size: NA
J gene: TRBJ1-2
V gene: TRBV19
CDR3 length: 16
CDR3 DNA: TGTGCCAGTAGGCGGTTCAAGGAGGGAACTAACTATGGCTACACCTTC
CDR3 protein: CASRRFKEGTNYGYTF

D gene: TRBD2
clone size: many
J gene: TRBJ2-1
V gene: TRBV3-1
CDR3 length: 15
CDR3 DNA: TGTGCCAGCAGCGCATCTAGCGGGGGAACAGGGGAGCAGTTCTTC
CDR3 protein: CASSASSGGTGEQFF

D gene: TRBD2
clone size: many
J gene: TRBJ2-2
V gene: TRBV20-1
CDR3 length: 16
CDR3 DNA: TGCAGTGCTCGTAGCGGGAGAAGAGGTGTTATCGGGGAGCTGTTTTTT
CDR3 protein: CSARSGRRGVIGELFF

D gene: NA
clone size: many
J gene: TRBJ2-3
V gene: TRBV2
CDR3 length: 13
CDR3 DNA: TGTGCCAGCAGTGAAACACCCGTTCTCGGGCAGTATTTT
CDR3 protein: CASSETPVLGQYF

D gene: NA
clone size: many
J gene: TRBJ1-3
V gene: TRBV12-3/TRBV12-4
CDR3 length: 16
CDR3 DNA: TGTGCCAGCAGTTCCTCCAAGGCGATCGTTGGGGACACCATATATTTT
CDR3 protein: CASSSSKAIVGDTIYF

D gene: NA
clone size: many
J gene: TRBJ2-7
V gene: TRBV5-1
CDR3 length: 14
CDR3 DNA: TGCGCCAGCAGCTTGGAGGTGACGTCCTACGAGCAGTACTTC
CDR3 protein: CASSLEVTSYEQYF

D gene: TRBD2
clone size: NA
J gene: TRBJ2-7
V gene: TRBV4-1
CDR3 length: 14
CDR3 DNA: TGTGCCAGCAGCCAAGTTGGGACTAGCGCCGAGCAGTACTTC
CDR3 protein: CASSQVGTSAEQYF

D gene: NA
clone size: many
J gene: TRBJ2-1
V gene: TRBV7-2
CDR3 length: 14
CDR3 DNA: TGTGCCAGCAGCCGAGGATGGGGGGACAATGAGCAGTTCTTC
CDR3 protein: CASSRGWGDNEQFF

D gene: TRBD1
clone size: few
J gene: TRBJ1-5
V gene: TRBV9
CDR3 length: 16
CDR3 DNA: TGTGCCAGCAGCCCAACAGGGGGGGGTTCTGGTCAGCCCCAGCATTTT
CDR3 protein: CASSPTGGGSGQPQHF

D gene: TRBD1
clone size: many
J gene: TRBJ2-1
V gene: TRBV6-1
CDR3 length: 15
CDR3 DNA: TGTGCCAGCAGTGCTACCGGGACAGATTACAATGAGCAGTTCTTC
CDR3 protein: CASSATGTDYNEQFF

D gene: NA
clone size: few
J gene: TRBJ1-1
V gene: TRBV20-1
CDR3 length: 13
CDR3 DNA: TGCAGTGCTAAGGAGGGGCTGAACACTGAAGCTTTCTTT
CDR3 protein: CSAKEGLNTEAFF

D gene: TRBD1
clone size: NA
J gene: TRBJ2-1
V gene: TRBV28
CDR3 length: 16
CDR3 DNA: TGTGCCAGCAGTTTATGGGGTGACAGGGGGACAAATGAGCAGTTCTTC
CDR3 protein: CASSLWGDRGTNEQFF

D gene: NA
clone size: many
J gene: TRBJ2-1
V gene: TRBV5-1
CDR3 length: 16
CDR3 DNA: TGCGCCAGCAGCTTGGATGGGCAGAGCTCCTACAATGAGCAGTTCTTC
CDR3 protein: CASSLDGQSSYNEQFF

D gene: TRBD1
clone size: NA
J gene: TRBJ1-2
V gene: TRBV20-1
CDR3 length: 13
CDR3 DNA: TGCAGTGCAGGGCGGACAGGGTCATACGGCTACACCTTC
CDR3 protein: CSAGRTGSYGYTF

D gene: TRBD1
clone size: NA
J gene: TRBJ1-6
V gene: TRBV10-3
CDR3 length: 13
CDR3 DNA: TGTGCCATCAGAGGACAGGTGGATTCACCCCTCCACTTT
CDR3 protein: CAIRGQVDSPLHF

D gene: NA
clone size: once
J gene: TRBJ2-2
V gene: TRBV3-1
CDR3 length: 14
CDR3 DNA: TGTGCCAGCAGCCAAGCAGGGTCGGGCGGGGAGCTGTTTTTT
CDR3 protein: CASSQAGSGGELFF

D gene: NA
clone size: NA
J gene: TRBJ1-6
V gene: TRBV5-1
CDR3 length: 15
CDR3 DNA: TGCGCCAGCAGCTTCGGCGAGTTCGATAATTCACCCCTCCACTTT
CDR3 protein: CASSFGEFDNSPLHF

D gene: NA
clone size: few
J gene: TRBJ1-1
V gene: TRBV27
CDR3 length: 11
CDR3 DNA: TGTGCCAGCTATAGTTCAGGGGTGGCTTTCTTT
CDR3 protein: CASYSSGVAFF